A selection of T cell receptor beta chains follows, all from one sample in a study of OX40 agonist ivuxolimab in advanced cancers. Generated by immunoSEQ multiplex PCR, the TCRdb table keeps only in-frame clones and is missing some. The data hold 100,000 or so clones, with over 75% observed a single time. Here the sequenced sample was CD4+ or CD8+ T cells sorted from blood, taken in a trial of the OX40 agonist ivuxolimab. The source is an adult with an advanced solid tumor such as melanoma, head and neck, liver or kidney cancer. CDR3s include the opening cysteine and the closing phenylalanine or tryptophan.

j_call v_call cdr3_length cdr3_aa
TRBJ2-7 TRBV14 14 CASSEVGQAHEQYF
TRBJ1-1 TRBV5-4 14 CASSPPFGNTEAFF
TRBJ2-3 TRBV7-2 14 CASSLRGGTDTQYF
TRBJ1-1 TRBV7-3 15 CASSLNRLQGTEAFF
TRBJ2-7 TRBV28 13 CASSLSHLGEQYF
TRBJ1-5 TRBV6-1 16 CASSDVLMGGHQPQHF
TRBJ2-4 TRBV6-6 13 CASVDRAKNIQYF
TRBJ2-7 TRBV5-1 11 CASSLTYEQYF
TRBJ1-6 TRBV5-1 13 CASGQGRNSPLHF
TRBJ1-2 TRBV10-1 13 CASSEGTHYGYTF
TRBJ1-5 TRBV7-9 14 CASSQVGVGQPQHF
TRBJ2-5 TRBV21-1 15 CASSKEGDRQETQYF
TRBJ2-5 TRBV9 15 CASSVTDRGQETQYF
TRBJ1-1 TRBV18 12 CASSRGNTEAFF
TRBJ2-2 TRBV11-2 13 CASSLTNGGELFF
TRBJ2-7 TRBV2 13 CASILSARGEQYF
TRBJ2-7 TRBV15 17 CATSTNYGLAGEFEQYF
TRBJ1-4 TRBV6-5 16 CASSYSLKGANEKLFF
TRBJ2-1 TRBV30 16 CAWSTGQGSSYNEQFF
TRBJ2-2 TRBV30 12 CAWSHGSGELFF
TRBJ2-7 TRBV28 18 CASSFWTSGTSSSYEQYF
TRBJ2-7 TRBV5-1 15 CASSQSGTGGDEQYF
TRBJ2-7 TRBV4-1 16 CASSQDPGPVTYEQYF
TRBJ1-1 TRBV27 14 CASSFRTGNTEAFF
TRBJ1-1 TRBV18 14 CASSPSGAGTEAFF
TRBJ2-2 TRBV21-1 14 CAPISRGATGELFF
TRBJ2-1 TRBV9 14 CASSVAGVGNEQFF
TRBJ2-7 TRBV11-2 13 CASSTGTQYEQYF
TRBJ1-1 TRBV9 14 CASSVGTQGTEAFF
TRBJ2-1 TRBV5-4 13 CASSLIGYNEQFF
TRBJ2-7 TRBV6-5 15 CASRLRGLGFHEQYF
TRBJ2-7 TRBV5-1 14 CASSPIPGQYEQYF
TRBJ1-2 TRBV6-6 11 CATQRAAGYTF
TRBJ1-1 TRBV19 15 CASSTPPGGRTEAFF
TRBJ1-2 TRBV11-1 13 CASSWGENYGYTF
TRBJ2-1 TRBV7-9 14 CASSLVRVYNEQFF
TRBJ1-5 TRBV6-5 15 CASSYKRGLNQPQHF
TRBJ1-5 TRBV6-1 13 CASSTQGDQPQHF
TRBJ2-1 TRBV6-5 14 CASSYALGGNEQFF
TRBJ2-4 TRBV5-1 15 CASSLIAGELNIQYF